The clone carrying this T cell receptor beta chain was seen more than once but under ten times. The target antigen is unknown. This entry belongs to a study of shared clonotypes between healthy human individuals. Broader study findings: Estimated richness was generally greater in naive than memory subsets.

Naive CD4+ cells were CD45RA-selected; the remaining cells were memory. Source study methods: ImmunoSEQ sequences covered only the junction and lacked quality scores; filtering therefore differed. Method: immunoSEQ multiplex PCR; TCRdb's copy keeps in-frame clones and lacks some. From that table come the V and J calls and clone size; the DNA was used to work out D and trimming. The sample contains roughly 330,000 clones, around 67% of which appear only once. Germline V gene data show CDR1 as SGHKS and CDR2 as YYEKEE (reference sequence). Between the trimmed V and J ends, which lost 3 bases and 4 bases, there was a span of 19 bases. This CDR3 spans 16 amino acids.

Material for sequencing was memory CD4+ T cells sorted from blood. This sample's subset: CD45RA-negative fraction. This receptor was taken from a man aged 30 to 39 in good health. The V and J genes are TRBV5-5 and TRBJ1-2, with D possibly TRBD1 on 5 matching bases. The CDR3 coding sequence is TGTGCCAGCAGCTCTGGGACGGACAACTCTTTCTATGGCTACACCTTC. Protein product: CASSSGTDNSFYGYTF.